The T cell receptor beta chain under discussion was sequenced for a study of shared clonotypes between healthy human individuals. Turning to the study itself: The cohort had a couple of women and three men, ages 18 to 49. Each donor's CD8 memory used one plate, CD8 naive two, each CD4 subset three.

Donors were Caucasian adults residing in Nashville, Tennessee, USA. Deep level was the assay's run setting. Generated by immunoSEQ multiplex PCR, the TCRdb table keeps only in-frame clones and is missing some. Here the sample spans approximately 1,000,000 clones, approximately 77% being singletons. There are 15 residues in the CDR3. With 8 bases clipped from V and 1 base from J, the junction kept 3 bases outside the gene matches. CDR1 is MNHNS and CDR2 is SASEGT in the germline V gene. The rearrangement joins TRBV6-1 to TRBJ2-3, with 13 bases that match TRBD2. This receptor was taken from a man younger than 35 in good health. Some clones in this sample may be carry-over from other donors' samples. Material for sequencing was memory CD4+ T cells from PBMCs. The sample's subset: CD45RA-negative fraction. CDR3 region: CASDGLAGGTDTQYF. The CDR3 bases are TGTGCCAGCGACGGACTAGCGGGGGGCACAGATACGCAGTATTTT.